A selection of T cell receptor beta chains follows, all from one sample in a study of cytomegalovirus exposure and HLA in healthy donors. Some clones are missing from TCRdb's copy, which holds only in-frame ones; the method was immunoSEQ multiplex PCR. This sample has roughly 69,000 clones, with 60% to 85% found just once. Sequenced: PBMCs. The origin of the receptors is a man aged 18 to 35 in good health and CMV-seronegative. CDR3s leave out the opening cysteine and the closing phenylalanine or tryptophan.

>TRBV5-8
ASRRKGGRVTGELF
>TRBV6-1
ASSEGGGRSDTQY
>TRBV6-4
ASSDSQSTRSEAF
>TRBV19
ASSIDRGGIYGYT
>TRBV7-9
ASSLVGTYDYGYT
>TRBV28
ASSLEDRGNTEAF
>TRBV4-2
ASSQVGGAYNEQF
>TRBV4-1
ASSREGSGVETQY
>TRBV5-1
ASSLGLAGTTDTQY
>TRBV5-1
ASSLEGLWEQY
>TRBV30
AWSVTGNEQY
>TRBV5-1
ASSQGQGSQETQY
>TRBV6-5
ASSYSGGGYT
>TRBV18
ASSPRPGGNYGYT
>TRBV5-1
ASSGPSGGASDTQY
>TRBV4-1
ASSQIFGTPTGELF
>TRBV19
ASSRQGALGNQPQH
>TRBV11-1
ASSRTGRVDTEAF
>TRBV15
ATSRDPVNYGYT
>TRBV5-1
ASSPIGREYGYT
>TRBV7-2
ASSSLEFSGNTIY
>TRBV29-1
SVEDRWTSGNTIY